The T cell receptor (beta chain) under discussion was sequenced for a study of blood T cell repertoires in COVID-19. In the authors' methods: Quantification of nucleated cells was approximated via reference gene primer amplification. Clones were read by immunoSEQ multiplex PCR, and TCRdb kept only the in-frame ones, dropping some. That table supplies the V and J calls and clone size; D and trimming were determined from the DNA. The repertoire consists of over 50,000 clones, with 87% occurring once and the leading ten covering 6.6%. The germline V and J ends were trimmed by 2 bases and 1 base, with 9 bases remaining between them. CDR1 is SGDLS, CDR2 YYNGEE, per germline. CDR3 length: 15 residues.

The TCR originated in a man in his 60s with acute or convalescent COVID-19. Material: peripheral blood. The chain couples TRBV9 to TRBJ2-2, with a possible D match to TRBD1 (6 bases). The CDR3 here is CASSVMGQNTGELFF. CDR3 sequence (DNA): TGTGCCAGCAGCGTTATGGGACAGAACACCGGGGAGCTGTTTTTT.